The T cell receptor (beta chain) described here comes from a study of control samples from healthy donors and cancer patients. This clone was seen a handful of times. Sequencing was performed with immunoSEQ multiplex PCR; in TCRdb, only in-frame clones are kept and a portion is missing. Of 110,000 or so clones in the sample, around nine tenths were seen once. Looked up from germline, CDR1 is MDHEN and CDR2 is SYDVKM. The length of the CDR3 is 15 residues. J lost 6 bases, V lost 5 bases, and 8 bases had no gene match. The chain has TRBV28 and TRBJ1-5; TRBD1 aligns across 9 bases. The source of this sequence is a human donor in good health. The donor label of this sample is uncertain. Sequencing was done on a sample of blood. The CDR3 sequence: CASSLGTGNFQPQHF. The DNA for the CDR3 is TGTGCCAGCAGTCTTGGGACAGGGAATTTTCAGCCCCAGCATTTT.